This TCR beta chain was sequenced in a study of beta chain features in type 1 diabetes. General study points: cDNA-based sequencing might over-represent cells highly expressing TCR.

Sequencing targeted expressed TCRB transcripts, as all isolated RNA had been reverse transcribed. The assay was immunoSEQ multiplex PCR, and TCRdb's table has in-frame clones only and misses some. This sample yields about 620,000 clones, of which around 15% are seen a single time; approximately 0.099% belongs to the top ten. The germline V and J ends were trimmed by 4 bases and 6 bases, with 10 bases remaining between them. There are 13 residues in the CDR3. Germline-derived CDR1 and CDR2 are MDHEN and SYDVKM. In the case of this clone: Antigen: not known.

The sequenced material came from naive CD4+ T cells from blood. The V call is TRBV28, the J call TRBJ2-4; maybe TRBD1 (5 bases). The clonotype was recovered from a man aged 18 to 30 in good health. CDR3 sequence (DNA): TGTGCCAGCAGTTCACAGGACATAAACATTCAGTACTTC. It encodes CASSSQDINIQYF.